This is a list of T cell receptor beta chains from one sample in a study of control samples from healthy donors and cancer patients. Using immunoSEQ multiplex PCR, the repertoire was profiled, and TCRdb retains in-frame clones only, with some absent. The table shows around 250,000 clones, with around 80% occurring only once. Sequenced material: PBMCs. Receptors were obtained from a woman aged 60-70 years with lung cancer. Each CDR3 is given with its conserved first and last residue. The order of the fields is D gene, clone size, V gene, J gene, CDR3 DNA, CDR3 protein. A D gene is named only where the DNA matches it firmly. The size of a clone is reported for some rows only, either as once, few or many, or as a class for expanded clones.

TRBD2	NA	TRBV7-2	TRBJ2-1	TGTGCCAGCAGCTCGGGGACTAGCGGGGTCTACAATGAGCAGTTCTTC	CASSSGTSGVYNEQFF
TRBD2	NA	TRBV10-3	TRBJ2-7	TGTGCCATCACTCGGGAGGGTAGCTCCTACGAGCAGTACTTC	CAITREGSSYEQYF
NA	once	TRBV18	TRBJ2-7	TGTGCCAGCTCACCGGGAGGGGGATCCTACGAGCAGTACTTC	CASSPGGGSYEQYF
NA	NA	TRBV4-1	TRBJ2-2	TGCGCCAGCAGCCAAGCGGGGCTTACGATACCCGGGGAGCTGTTTTTT	CASSQAGLTIPGELFF
TRBD1	few	TRBV5-1	TRBJ1-1	TGCGCCAGCAGCGTAACAGGGGTGTACACTGAAGCTTTCTTT	CASSVTGVYTEAFF
NA	once	TRBV19	TRBJ1-6	TGTGCCAGTAGTATCCAGGGAGGTAATTCACCCCTCCACTTT	CASSIQGGNSPLHF
NA	many	TRBV7-6	TRBJ1-6	TGTGCCAGCAGCTTAGCGTCCAGGGGAAATAATTCACCCCTCCACTTT	CASSLASRGNNSPLHF
NA	NA	TRBV14	TRBJ1-1	TGTGCCAGCAGCCGAGCGGCAGGGGCGAACACTGAAGCTTTCTTT	CASSRAAGANTEAFF
TRBD1	NA	TRBV19	TRBJ1-5	TGTGCCAGTAGTATAGGGTGGGTCAGGGGGATCACGCGCGTTGGGCAGCCCCAGCATTTT	CASSIGWVRGITRVGQPQHF
NA	NA	TRBV9	TRBJ1-2	TGTGCCAGCAGCCCCACCCAGGGCGTCGGCTATGGCTACACCTTC	CASSPTQGVGYGYTF
NA	NA	TRBV30	TRBJ2-7	TGTGCCTGGAAGCTTGGGGGCAGTTCCTACGAGCAGTACTTC	CAWKLGGSSYEQYF
NA	NA	TRBV5-8	TRBJ1-5	TGTGCCAGCAGCTTGTTCGCAGGGGAATGGCCCCAGCATTTT	CASSLFAGEWPQHF
NA	once	TRBV14	TRBJ2-6	TGTGCCAGCAGCCGTACCGGGACGGGAAGCTCTGGGGCCAACGTCCTGACTTTC	CASSRTGTGSSGANVLTF
NA	NA	TRBV6-5	TRBJ1-1	TGTGCCAGCAGCCGCATTGGCACTGAAGCTTTCTTT	CASSRIGTEAFF
NA	NA	TRBV5-3	TRBJ2-3	TGTGCCAGAAGCCAACAAAATAGCGGAGTTGCTTGCACAGATACGCAGTATTTT	CARSQQNSGVACTDTQYF
TRBD1	NA	TRBV6-5	TRBJ2-7	TGTGCCAGCAGTTCCCCGGGACAGTCCTACGAGCAGTACTTC	CASSSPGQSYEQYF
NA	NA	TRBV28	TRBJ2-7	TGTGCCAGCAGTCCTCCGAGGGCGGGCCCAAGCTACGAGCAGTACTTC	CASSPPRAGPSYEQYF
NA	NA	TRBV2	TRBJ1-3	TGTGCCAGCAGTGTGAGTTTTGCTGGGGGAAACACCATATATTTT	CASSVSFAGGNTIYF
NA	NA	TRBV28	TRBJ1-2	TGTGCCAGCAGCCTTCTCTCGAACTATGGCTACACCTTC	CASSLLSNYGYTF
TRBD1	NA	TRBV29-1	TRBJ1-1	TGCAGCGTTGGGGGACAGAGGAACACTGAAGCTTTCTTT	CSVGGQRNTEAFF
TRBD1	NA	TRBV19	TRBJ1-6	TGTGCCAGTAGTATAGCGACAGGGGATAATTCACCCCTCCACTTT	CASSIATGDNSPLHF
NA	NA	TRBV2	TRBJ1-4	TGTGCCAGCAGCCCCAGGTTTTCTAATGAAAAACTGTTTTTT	CASSPRFSNEKLFF
TRBD1	NA	TRBV6-2/TRBV6-3	TRBJ1-5	TGTGCCAGCAGTGAGGGCAGGGGGCCGGTACAGCCCCAGCATTTT	CASSEGRGPVQPQHF
NA	NA	TRBV6-1	TRBJ1-5	TGTGCCAGCAGTGAAGTTAGAGAGTCTCTGATCTTATTT	CASSEVRESLILF
TRBD1	once	TRBV6-6	TRBJ1-5	TGTGCCAGCAGTCGGGGACAGGGGGAGGGCAATCAGCCCCAGCATTTT	CASSRGQGEGNQPQHF
NA	NA	TRBV7-3	TRBJ2-3	TGTGCCAGCAGCTCAGGGCATCTGGATACGCAGTATTTT	CASSSGHLDTQYF
NA	few	TRBV7-2	TRBJ1-5	TGTGCCAGCAGCTTAGGGTCCGGTATGAGCAATCAGCCCCAGCATTTT	CASSLGSGMSNQPQHF
NA	NA	TRBV5-1	TRBJ2-1	TGCGCCAGCGGAACCGGGACACCTTACAATGAGCAGTTCTTC	CASGTGTPYNEQFF
NA	NA	TRBV28	TRBJ1-2	TGTGCCCTGGCAAGGGGAGGCTATGGCTACACCTTC	CALARGGYGYTF
NA	NA	TRBV6-1	TRBJ2-5	TGTGCCAGCAGTGAAGAACGGCTAGCGACCGGGGGAGAGACCCAGTACTTC	CASSEERLATGGETQYF
NA	NA	TRBV5-1	TRBJ1-1	TGCGCCAGCAGCTTGGGTCAGGGATACACTGAAGCTTTCTTT	CASSLGQGYTEAFF
NA	NA	TRBV5-6	TRBJ2-7	TGTGCCAGCAGCTTAGGGGGGGCGACCTACGAGCAGTACTTC	CASSLGGATYEQYF
TRBD2	NA	TRBV5-1	TRBJ2-3	TGCGCCAGCAGTTATAGCGGGAGTACGGATACGCAGTATTTT	CASSYSGSTDTQYF
NA	NA	TRBV6-5	TRBJ1-1	TGTGCCAGCATTCTGACTGGAGACACTGAAGCTTTCTTT	CASILTGDTEAFF
NA	NA	TRBV6-2/TRBV6-3	TRBJ2-5	TGTGCCAGCAGCCCCGCCCTAGGGTTGGAGGAGACCCAGTACTTC	CASSPALGLEETQYF
NA	once	TRBV2	TRBJ2-5	TGTGCCAGCAGTGAAGGCAGGGACGAGACCCAGTACTTC	CASSEGRDETQYF
TRBD1	NA	TRBV28	TRBJ1-1	TGTGCCAGCAGTTTACAGGGGGCGAGGACTGAAGCTTTCTTT	CASSLQGARTEAFF
TRBD2	NA	TRBV11-2	TRBJ2-5	TGTGCCAGCAGCCGCGGGACTAGCGGGAGGGAGACCCAGTACTTC	CASSRGTSGRETQYF
TRBD2	NA	TRBV5-1	TRBJ2-1	TGCGCCAGCAGCTCGGGCGCGGGGGGGGTGTCGGATGAGCAGTTCTTC	CASSSGAGGVSDEQFF
NA	NA	TRBV21-1	TRBJ2-1	TGTGCCAGCAGCTCCCGGACAACATCCTCCTACAATGAGCAGTTCTTC	CASSSRTTSSYNEQFF
NA	NA	TRBV5-4	TRBJ2-2	TGTGCCAGCAGCCCGACCCAGAACACCGGGGAGCTGTTTTTT	CASSPTQNTGELFF
NA	NA	TRBV20-1	TRBJ1-3	TGCAGTGCTGCCCAGGGAAACACCATATATTTT	CSAAQGNTIYF
NA	NA	TRBV4-2	TRBJ1-1	TGTGCCAGCAGCCAAGATCCAGGGGTAGGAACTGAAGCTTTCTTT	CASSQDPGVGTEAFF
NA	few	TRBV9	TRBJ2-5	TGTGCCAGCAGCGTGACTGCAGGGGAGACCCAGTACTTC	CASSVTAGETQYF
NA	NA	TRBV7-2	TRBJ2-7	TGTGCCAGCAGCTTAGCCGCCTTGAGAAGAAGCCACGAGCAGTACTTC	CASSLAALRRSHEQYF
NA	once	TRBV30	TRBJ2-5	TGTGCCTGGAGTGCTAAGTCTGAAGAGACCCAGTACTTC	CAWSAKSEETQYF